This TCR beta chain was recovered during a study of blood T cell repertoires in COVID-19. About the research overall: The United States, Italy and Spain were the sources of the acute and convalescent COVID-19 samples.

Participants, about 18 to 90 years old, spanned around 25 US areas. Participants' reported clinical history set cohort assignment. This clone was counted only a few times. CDR1 is LNHDA, CDR2 SQIVND, per germline (reference sequence). The CDR3 runs to 13 residues. Trimming removed 5 bases from V and 9 bases from J; junction bases left unmatched: 7. Per the original data handling: Scientists estimated how many nucleated cells there were by amplifying reference gene primers. Profiling relied on immunoSEQ multiplex PCR, and the TCRdb table lists in-frame clones only, not all of them. Clone size and V and J calls were adopted from that table, with D and trimming inferred from the DNA. The sample carries 290,000 or so clones, around 83% recorded once.

The rearrangement links TRBV19 to TRBJ1-5; 7 bases map to TRBD1. The TCR sequence derives from a man aged 35-49 years who had been exposed to COVID-19. Sequenced: PBMCs or T cells enriched from blood (not recorded which). Written as DNA, the CDR3 is TGTGCCAGTAGTTCATTACAGGGGTCGCCCCAGCATTTT. Translated, it gives CASSSLQGSPQHF.